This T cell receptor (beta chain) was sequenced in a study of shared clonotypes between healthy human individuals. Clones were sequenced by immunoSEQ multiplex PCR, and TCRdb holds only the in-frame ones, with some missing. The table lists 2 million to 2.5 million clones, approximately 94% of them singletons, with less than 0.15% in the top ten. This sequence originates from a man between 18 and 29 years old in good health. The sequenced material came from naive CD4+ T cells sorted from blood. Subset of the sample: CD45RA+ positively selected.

As DNA, the CDR3 is TGTGCCAGCAGTTCCCCCTCACGGTCGTACTATGGCTACACCTTC. It specifies CASSSPSRSYYGYTF. This chain links TRBV28 with TRBJ1-2; D ambiguous. Germline assignment: CDR1 MDHEN and CDR2 SYDVKM. V shed 4 bases and J shed 3 bases, with 15 bases lying between them. The CDR3 is 15 residues long.